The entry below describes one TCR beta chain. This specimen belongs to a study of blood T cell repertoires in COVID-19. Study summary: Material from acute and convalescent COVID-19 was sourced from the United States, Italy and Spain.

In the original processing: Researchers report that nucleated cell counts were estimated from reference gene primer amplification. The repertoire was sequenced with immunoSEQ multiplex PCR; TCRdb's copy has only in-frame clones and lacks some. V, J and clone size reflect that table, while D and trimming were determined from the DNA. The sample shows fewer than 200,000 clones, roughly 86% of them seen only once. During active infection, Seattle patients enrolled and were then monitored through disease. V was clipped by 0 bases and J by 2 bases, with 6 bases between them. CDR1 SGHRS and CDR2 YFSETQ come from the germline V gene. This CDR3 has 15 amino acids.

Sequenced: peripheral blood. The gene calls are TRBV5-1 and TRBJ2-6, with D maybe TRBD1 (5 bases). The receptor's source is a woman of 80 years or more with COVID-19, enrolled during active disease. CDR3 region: CASSLARAGANVLTF. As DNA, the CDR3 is TGCGCCAGCAGCTTGGCCAGGGCTGGGGCCAACGTCCTGACTTTC.